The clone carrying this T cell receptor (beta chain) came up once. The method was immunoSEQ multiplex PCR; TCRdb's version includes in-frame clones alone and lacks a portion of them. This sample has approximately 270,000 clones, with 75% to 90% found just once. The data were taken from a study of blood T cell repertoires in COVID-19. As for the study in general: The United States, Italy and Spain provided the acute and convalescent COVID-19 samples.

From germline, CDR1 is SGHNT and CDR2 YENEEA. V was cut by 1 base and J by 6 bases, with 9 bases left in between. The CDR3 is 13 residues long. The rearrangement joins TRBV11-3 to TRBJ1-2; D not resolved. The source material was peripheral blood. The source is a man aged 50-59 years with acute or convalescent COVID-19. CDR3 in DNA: TGTGCCAGCAGCTTAGGTCGGGGAAATGGCTACACCTTC. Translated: CASSLGRGNGYTF.